This entry lists 18 T cell receptor beta chains sequenced from one sample in a study of blood T cells in healthy people across ages. Alongside a J-beta primer mix, a sample-barcoded 5' primer served in a second PCR lasting roughly 6 to 12 cycles. TCRdb analysed the 5' RACE reads with MiXCR anew, one entry per CDR3 protein. The sample has around 820,000 distinct CDR3 sequences, 20% to 25% seen once. The same sample was also used in a study of T cells of mothers and their children.

Sequencing was done on a sample of blood. The source of these receptors is a boy aged 10-17 years in good health.

V and J are TRBV6-1 and TRBJ2-5; tentative D call: TRBD1 (6 bases). Trimming removed 5 bases at V and 1 base at J, with 14 bases between. This CDR3 comprises 15 residues. Germline V CDR1 and CDR2: MNHNS, SASEGT. For the CDR3, the DNA is TGTGCCAGCAGTCCTGTGACAGGCGGCCAAGAGACCCAGTACTTC. Its protein is CASSPVTGGQETQYF.

This clonotype was found a few times. The genes are TRBV12-3 or TRBV12-4 and TRBJ1-3, with D uncertain. This CDR3 comprises 16 residues. V lost 1 base, J lost 0 bases, and 10 bases lay in between. CDR3 region: CASSLEGRRSGNTIYF. In nucleotides, the CDR3 is TGTGCCAGCAGTTTAGAAGGCCGCCGCTCTGGAAACACCATATATTTT.

The J gene is TRBJ2-1, the V gene TRBV10-2; 13 nucleotides align to TRBD2. The CDR3 covers 15 residues. J was trimmed by 6 bases and V by 6 bases; bases with no gene match: 5. Germline-derived CDR1 and CDR2 are WSHSY and SAAADI. The CDR3 DNA sequence: TGCGCCAGCAGAGGACTAGCGGGGGAGCTCAATGAGCAGTTCTTC. It yields the protein CASRGLAGELNEQFF.

In this sample, this clonotype turned up a few times. The V gene is TRBV28, the J gene TRBJ1-2; 12 bases are shared with TRBD1. CDR1 and CDR2 from the germline V gene are MDHEN and SYDVKM. V shed 11 bases and J 5 bases; nucleotides not matched to a gene: 9. The CDR3 covers 14 residues. DNA of the CDR3: TGTGCCGTGCGAGGGACAGGGGGCTTGTATGGCTACACCTTC. This sequence encodes CAVRGTGGLYGYTF.

V usage is TRBV20-1 and J usage is TRBJ2-4; 15 bases fit TRBD2. In germline, CDR1 is DFQATT, CDR2 SNEGSKA (reference sequence). This CDR3 is 15 amino acids long. V dropped 6 bases and J dropped 6; count of bases not matched to a gene: 6. The CDR3 protein is CSARTSGRVGNIQYF. CDR3 bases: TGCAGTGCAAGGACTAGCGGGAGGGTTGGAAACATTCAGTACTTC.

This clonotype was recorded many times. This chain uses TRBV3-1 with TRBJ2-7; no clear D. Germline CDR1 reads LGHDT; CDR2 reads YNNKEL (reference sequence). The CDR3 runs to 12 residues. V was pared by 0 bases and J by 6 bases, with 6 bases between. The DNA of the CDR3 is TGTGCCAGCAGCCAAGATAGGGTCGAGCAGTACTTC. Its translation: CASSQDRVEQYF.

This clonotype has only a few counts. The chain links TRBV20-1 to TRBJ2-7, with D unresolved. The ends were cut back, 0 bases at V and 6 bases at J, with 9 bases in the middle. CDR1 and CDR2 from the germline V gene are DFQATT and SNEGSKA (reference sequence). The CDR3 spans 12 residues. CDR3 bases: TGCAGTGCTAGAGATCTGACGGTCGAGCAGTACTTC. Amino acids: CSARDLTVEQYF.

The rearrangement uses TRBV5-1 and TRBJ2-6; 8 bases align to TRBD1. CDR1 is SGHRS, CDR2 YFSETQ, per germline. This CDR3 is 17 amino acids long. V trimming: 4 bases; J trimming: 4 bases; junction bases outside the gene matches: 10. For the CDR3, the DNA is TGCGCCAGCAGCCACCGGGACAGGCCGTTCGGGGCCAACGTCCTGACTTTC. This codes for CASSHRDRPFGANVLTF.

To note about this clonotype: Relative to the germline gene, one junction end is altered; a read error may explain this. V gene TRBV7-2 combines with J gene TRBJ2-1; 8 bases agree with TRBD2. The CDR3 runs to 15 residues. Germline loops: CDR1 SGHTA, CDR2 FQGNSA. As DNA, the CDR3 is TGTGCCAGCCGCTTAACTAGCGGCTCCTACAATGAGCAGTTCTTC. Its translation is CASRLTSGSYNEQFF.

This clonotype was counted between two and nine times. The chain couples TRBV12-3 or TRBV12-4 to TRBJ2-2; D assignment may be TRBD1 or TRBD2 (5 bases each). Trimming removed 6 bases at V and 7 bases at J, with 18 bases between. This CDR3 has 15 residues. CDR3 residues: CASSDGTIRSGELFF. CDR3 DNA sequence: TGTGCCAGCAGCGACGGGACCATCAGAAGCGGGGAGCTGTTTTTT.

The V and J genes are TRBV7-2 and TRBJ1-1; tentatively, D is TRBD1 (5 bases). The V end lost 5 bases, the J end lost 5 bases, and 15 bases lay between the germline ends. Germline V lookup: CDR1 SGHTA, CDR2 FQGNSA. CDR3 length: 14 residues. The CDR3 reads CASSPRGEGTEAFF. CDR3 bases: TGTGCCAGCAGCCCCCGGGGGGAGGGTACTGAAGCTTTCTTT.

V gene TRBV10-2 combines with J gene TRBJ1-1; D remains unclear. The germline gives CDR1 WSHSY, CDR2 SAAADI. With 5 bases removed from V and 5 bases from J, the gap between germline ends came to 12 bases. This CDR3 spans 13 amino acids. CDR3 bases: TGCGCCAGCAGTACCGCCGGGGAAACTGAAGCTTTCTTT. Translating gives CASSTAGETEAFF.

This clonotype was counted once. The chain links TRBV20-1 to TRBJ2-1; D remains unclear. The closer fit of TRBJ2-7 to the DNA end suggests the J call may be wrong. The CDR3 loop spans 11 amino acids. The germline gives CDR1 DFQATT, CDR2 SNEGSKA (reference sequence). CDR3: CSALDTPGQYF. DNA of the CDR3: TGCAGTGCGCTTGATACTCCCGGGCAGTACTTC.

V and J are TRBV14 and TRBJ1-2; TRBD1 agrees at 9 bases. Looked up from germline, CDR1 is SGHDN and CDR2 is FVKESK. The CDR3 consists of 17 residues. V was pared by 4 bases and J by 5 bases, with 14 bases of the junction left unmatched. The CDR3 loop is CASSPVPGQGLRYGYTF. DNA of the CDR3: TGTGCCAGCAGCCCAGTCCCGGGACAGGGACTTCGGTATGGCTACACCTTC.

This clonotype has more than one count but fewer than ten. This sequence joins TRBV12-3 or TRBV12-4 and TRBJ2-5; TRBD1 might be the D (6 bases). Trimming removed 0 bases from V and 4 bases from J, with 12 bases in between. There are 15 residues in the CDR3. DNA of the CDR3: TGTGCCAGCAGTTTAGCGGACAGTCGGGGAGAGACCCAGTACTTC. Translated: CASSLADSRGETQYF.

The V call is TRBV5-4, the J call TRBJ2-7, with D perhaps TRBD2 (5 bases). The CDR3 length is 14 residues. V lost 4 bases and J 3 bases, leaving 14 bases between the germline ends. In germline, CDR1 is SGHNT, CDR2 YYREEE (reference sequence). CDR3 coding DNA: TGTGCCAGCAGCCCTAACCCCGGGAACTACGAGCAGTACTTC. Amino acid sequence: CASSPNPGNYEQYF.

Comments on this clonotype: One base away lies a much larger clone, so this may be a sequencing read error. This chain joins TRBV27 and TRBJ2-5; D remains ambiguous. The end of the DNA aligns better with TRBJ2-1, so the J call may be wrong. In germline, CDR1 is MNHEY, CDR2 SMNVEV (reference sequence). There are 13 residues in the CDR3. CDR3 DNA: TGTGCCAGCAGTGTGGCAAGGGTTGCTGAGCAGTTCTTC. Protein product: CASSVARVAEQFF.

This clonotype was counted between two and nine times. The V and J genes are TRBV29-1 and TRBJ2-5, with D tentatively TRBD1 (7 bases). The germline gives CDR1 SQVTM, CDR2 ANQGSEA. The ends were cut back, 7 bases at V and 3 bases at J, with 12 bases in the middle. This CDR3 comprises 12 residues. CDR3 sequence (DNA): TGCAGCGGCGGGACAGAAAAAGAGACCCAGTACTTC. This encodes CSGGTEKETQYF.